The 31 T cell receptor beta chains presented below share a single source sample, sequenced in a study of T-cell reconstitution after alpha-beta-depleted transplantation in children. Unique molecular identifiers were incorporated when the TCRbeta library was constructed. MiXCR was run by TCRdb on the PCR reads, yielding one entry per CDR3 protein. The sample has 350,000 to 500,000 distinct CDR3 sequences; around two fifths are singletons. Sample: PBMCs, taken before TCRalphabeta/CD19-depleted stem cell transplant. Source of these receptors: a girl aged 2 to 9 with aplastic anemia, due to receive a stem cell transplant.

The V call is TRBV28, the J call TRBJ2-7; D possibly corresponds to TRBD2 (6 bases). The CDR3 length is 15 residues. V shed 2 bases and J shed 2 bases, with 13 bases lying between them. Germline V gene sequence: CDR1 MDHEN, CDR2 SYDVKM. CDR3 protein: CASSLVGTLTYEQYF. Here the CDR3 DNA reads TGTGCCAGCAGTTTAGTCGGGACTTTGACCTACGAGCAGTACTTC.

This clonotype showed up just once. This sequence joins TRBV28 and TRBJ1-5, with 8 positions matching TRBD1. Germline loops: CDR1 MDHEN, CDR2 SYDVKM. CDR3 length: 15 residues. V dropped 5 bases and J dropped 6; count of bases not matched to a gene: 9. This CDR3 is CASSMQGARSQPQHF. The CDR3 coding sequence is TGTGCCAGCAGTATGCAGGGGGCCCGGAGTCAGCCCCAGCATTTT.

J is TRBJ2-5 and V is TRBV6-5; TRBD2 matches at 12 bases. Germline assignment: CDR1 MNHEY and CDR2 SVGAGI. The V segment lost 4 bases and the J segment 5 bases; nucleotides outside the gene matches: 8. The CDR3 runs 16 residues. DNA for the CDR3: TGTGCCAGCAGTTCCCCTAGCGGGAGGGCCTGGGAGACCCAGTACTTC. Its protein product is CASSSPSGRAWETQYF.

This clonotype appeared a few times. The chain couples TRBV10-3 to TRBJ1-1; no clear D gene. Between the trimmed V and J ends, which lost 2 bases and 7 bases, there was a span of 11 bases. Per the germline V gene, CDR1 is ENHRY and CDR2 is SYGVKD. The CDR3 loop spans 13 amino acids. The CDR3 protein is CAISEAGRIEAFF. The CDR3, as DNA: TGTGCCATCAGTGAGGCAGGCCGAATTGAAGCTTTCTTT.

This clonotype was detected once. The chain recombines TRBV10-1 with TRBJ2-5; TRBD2 aligns across 10 bases. J lost 5 bases, V lost 4 bases, and 7 bases had no gene match. The CDR3 runs to 15 residues. CDR1 is WNHNN and CDR2 is SYGVQD in the germline V gene (reference sequence). The CDR3 sequence is CASSGSGRVGETQYF. CDR3 DNA sequence: TGCGCCAGCAGTGGAAGCGGGAGGGTAGGGGAGACCCAGTACTTC.

This clonotype was seen repeatedly, ten times or more. This rearrangement joins TRBV15 to TRBJ2-7, with D perhaps assigned TRBD1 or TRBD2 (6 bases each). V dropped 1 base and J dropped 6 bases, with 13 bases sitting between them. The CDR3 is made up of 14 amino acids. The germline V gene encodes CDR1 LNHNV and CDR2 YYDKDF (reference sequence). This CDR3 is CATSRAGGGIEQYF. The CDR3 DNA reads TGTGCCACCAGCAGAGCCGGGGGCGGGATCGAGCAGTACTTC.

There are many counts of this clonotype. The gene calls are TRBV10-3 and TRBJ2-7; D gene unclear. The germline gives CDR1 ENHRY, CDR2 SYGVKD. The CDR3 is made up of 13 amino acids. Trimming took off 1 base at V and 5 bases at J, with 9 bases between the two ends. CDR3 coding DNA: TGTGCCATCAGTGAGTGGCAGGCGAACGAGCAGTACTTC. Translating it yields CAISEWQANEQYF.

V usage is TRBV20-1 and J usage is TRBJ2-1, with D perhaps matching TRBD2 (6 bases). Trimming shortened V by 0 bases and J by 7 bases, and 13 bases separated the two germline ends. The CDR3 is 14 residues long. CDR1 DFQATT and CDR2 SNEGSKA come from the germline V gene (reference sequence). The CDR3 coding sequence is TGCAGTGCTAGAGACGGGAGTCCCCTAAATGAGCAGTTCTTC. It yields the protein CSARDGSPLNEQFF.

There are many counts of this clonotype. This sequence joins TRBV6-2 or TRBV6-3 and TRBJ2-7; 7 bases fit TRBD1. The CDR3 consists of 16 residues. Germline CDR1 reads MNHEY; CDR2 reads SVGEGT. With 4 bases clipped from V and 3 bases from J, the junction kept 12 bases outside the gene matches. The CDR3 bases are TGTGCCAGCAGTTGGGGCCCGACAGGGAACGGCTACGAGCAGTACTTC. This encodes CASSWGPTGNGYEQYF.

This clonotype was seen ten or more times. The chain carries TRBV7-2 and TRBJ2-7; D gene unclear. Germline assignment: CDR1 SGHTA and CDR2 FQGNSA. V lost 1 base and J lost 4, with 17 bases in between. The CDR3 runs 16 residues. The CDR3 spells CASSLVTAFALYEQYF. DNA for the CDR3: TGTGCCAGCAGCTTAGTAACGGCGTTCGCCCTGTACGAGCAGTACTTC.

At least ten counts were recorded for this clonotype. The gene calls are TRBV12-3 or TRBV12-4 and TRBJ2-7; D gene ambiguous. The CDR3 has 12 amino acids. The V end lost 5 bases, the J end lost 0 bases, and 5 bases lay between the germline ends. This CDR3 is CASSVDSYEQYF. For the CDR3, the DNA is TGTGCCAGCAGTGTAGACTCCTACGAGCAGTACTTC.

This clonotype was detected a few times. This chain links TRBV12-3 or TRBV12-4 with TRBJ2-1; possible D gene TRBD2, 6 bases. The CDR3 is 15 residues long. Deletions cut 5 bases from V and 1 base from J, with 12 bases between. DNA of the CDR3: TGTGCCAGCAGTGCGACTAGTATGTCCTACAATGAGCAGTTCTTC. Protein sequence: CASSATSMSYNEQFF.

V gene TRBV28 combines with J gene TRBJ1-5, with D hard to call. The CDR3 spans 13 residues. Germline V gene data show CDR1 as MDHEN and CDR2 as SYDVKM. V was pared by 6 bases and J by 4 bases, with 10 bases between. DNA of the CDR3: TGTGCCAGCAGCCGTGGCCGGAATCAGCCCCAGCATTTT. Protein product: CASSRGRNQPQHF. The entire variable domain, with the rest obtained from reference TRBV28 and TRBJ1-5, is as follows: DVKVTQSSRYLVKRTGEKVFLECVQDMDHENMFWYRQDPGLGLRLIYFSYDVKMKEKGDIPEGYSVSREKKERFSLILESASTNQTSMYLCASSRGRNQPQHFGDGTRLSIL.

The chain combines TRBV29-1 with TRBJ2-2; 7 bases align to TRBD2. CDR3 length equals 12 residues. V shed 4 bases and J 6 bases; nucleotides not matched to a gene: 2. Germline CDR1 reads SQVTM; CDR2 reads ANQGSEA. This CDR3 is CSVVGGPGELFF. The CDR3 coding sequence is TGCAGCGTTGTGGGAGGGCCCGGGGAGCTGTTTTTT.

The V and J genes are TRBV20-1 and TRBJ2-1; 10 bases are a match to TRBD2. J gave up 5 bases and V 3 bases, and 7 bases lay outside the gene matches. The CDR3 is 15 amino acids. CDR1 is DFQATT and CDR2 is SNEGSKA in the germline V gene (reference sequence). Here the CDR3 DNA reads TGCAGTGCTAGCGGTGCTAGCGGGGGTAACAATGAGCAGTTCTTC. Amino acids: CSASGASGGNNEQFF.

This chain's CDR3 is CASSLLGARADTQYF. The CDR3 coding sequence is TGTGCCAGCAGTTTACTGGGGGCGAGGGCAGATACGCAGTATTTT. This chain joins TRBV28 and TRBJ2-3; D might be TRBD1 (6 bases). The CDR3 sequence is 15 residues long. In germline, CDR1 is MDHEN, CDR2 SYDVKM. V lost 2 bases and J lost 4, with 13 bases in between.

V is TRBV20-1 and J is TRBJ2-4, with D perhaps being TRBD1 or TRBD2 (5 bases each). This CDR3 contains 13 residues. The germline V gene has CDR1 DFQATT and CDR2 SNEGSKA (reference sequence). V was pared by 5 bases and J by 2 bases, with 10 bases between. CDR3 protein: CSAPGTTKNIQYF. The DNA for the CDR3 is TGCAGTGCTCCCGGGACGACCAAAAACATTCAGTACTTC.

V and J are TRBV2 and TRBJ2-1, with 7 bases identical to TRBD1. Germline-derived CDR1 and CDR2 are SNHLY and FYNNEI. The CDR3 spans 15 residues. The V gene end was trimmed by 6 bases and the J gene end by 1 base; junction bases not matched to a gene: 6. CDR3 in amino acids: CASSQDRVSYNEQFF. As DNA, the CDR3 is TGTGCCAGCAGCCAAGACAGGGTGTCCTACAATGAGCAGTTCTTC.

This clonotype was counted between two and nine times. The rearrangement joins TRBV5-6 to TRBJ2-7; 8 bases map to TRBD2. The length of the CDR3 is 14 residues. V was clipped by 5 bases and J by 3 bases; unmatched bases: 7. Germline V gene sequence: CDR1 SGHDT, CDR2 YYEEEE. This CDR3 is CASRTVSGIYEQYF. The CDR3, as DNA: TGTGCCAGCAGGACAGTTAGCGGGATCTACGAGCAGTACTTC.

This clonotype occurred many times. The chain recombines TRBV5-1 with TRBJ2-2; 8 nucleotides line up with TRBD1. The length of the CDR3 is 16 residues. Unmatched junction bases numbered 11, after V lost 3 bases and J lost 7 bases. From germline, CDR1 is SGHRS and CDR2 YFSETQ. DNA for the CDR3: TGCGCCAGCAGCTCGGACAGGGCCCTTCGGGGCGGGGAGCTGTTTTTT. Protein: CASSSDRALRGGELFF.

This chain connects TRBV27 to TRBJ2-7, with TRBD1 as a possible D gene (6 bases). This CDR3 comprises 13 residues. Trimming shortened V by 3 bases and J by 6 bases, and 12 bases separated the two germline ends. Germline CDR1 is MNHEY and CDR2 is SMNVEV (reference sequence). The CDR3 sequence is CASSFSPQGEQYF. The CDR3 nucleotides read TGTGCCAGCAGTTTCTCACCACAGGGCGAGCAGTACTTC.

The gene calls are TRBV20-1 and TRBJ1-6; 9 nucleotides match TRBD1. Germline V gives CDR1 DFQATT, CDR2 SNEGSKA (reference sequence). J lost 8 bases, V lost 6 bases, and 8 bases had no gene match. The CDR3 is made up of 14 amino acids. The CDR3 DNA reads as TGCAGTGCACCCGACAGGGGGATTTATTCACCCCTCCACTTT. Translation: CSAPDRGIYSPLHF.

This clonotype was counted a few times. The chain uses TRBV20-1 and TRBJ2-1; 7 bases map to TRBD2. Germline CDR1 and CDR2: DFQATT and SNEGSKA (reference sequence). This CDR3 is 11 amino acids long. With V trimmed by 1 base and J by 14 bases, 5 bases remained unmatched. CDR3 sequence: CSARGPSGKFF. The CDR3 DNA reads TGCAGTGCTAGAGGGCCTAGCGGAAAGTTCTTC.

V and J are TRBV28 and TRBJ2-1; 10 nucleotides match TRBD2. Germline assignment: CDR1 MDHEN and CDR2 SYDVKM. Unmatched junction bases numbered 9, after V lost 6 bases and J lost 4 bases. The CDR3 length is 16 residues. The CDR3 loop is CASSPPSGSLYNEQFF. CDR3 coding DNA: TGTGCCAGCAGCCCCCCTAGCGGGAGTCTGTACAATGAGCAGTTCTTC.

The V gene is TRBV6-5, the J gene TRBJ2-7; 7 bases fit TRBD1. Germline trimming cut 4 bases from V and 7 bases from J; bases unmatched to any gene: 7. The CDR3 has 13 amino acids. Germline values: CDR1 MNHEY, CDR2 SVGAGI. CDR3 loop: CASSLQGMGEQYF. CDR3 nucleotide sequence: TGTGCCAGCAGTTTACAGGGGATGGGGGAGCAGTACTTC.

The genes are TRBV7-9 and TRBJ2-3; D is unresolved. V shed 2 bases and J shed 2 bases, with 11 bases lying between them. There are 15 residues in the CDR3. CDR1 and CDR2 from the germline V gene are SEHNR and FQNEAQ (reference sequence). As DNA, the CDR3 is TGTGCCAGCAGCTTAAAAGTTATAACCACAGATACGCAGTATTTT. Translation: CASSLKVITTDTQYF.

The chain uses TRBV12-3 or TRBV12-4 and TRBJ2-2, with no clear D. V shed 3 bases and J shed 3 bases, with 11 bases lying between them. This CDR3 is built from 15 residues. CDR3 amino acids: CASSFWASDTGELFF. The DNA for the CDR3 is TGTGCCAGCAGTTTCTGGGCGTCGGACACCGGGGAGCTGTTTTTT.

V gene TRBV5-1 combines with J gene TRBJ1-6; D is ambiguous. CDR1 and CDR2 (germline): SGHRS, YFSETQ. V gave up 6 bases and J gave up 0 bases, with 10 bases separating them. This CDR3 is 15 amino acids long. CDR3 nucleotide sequence: TGCGCCAGCACTTCCGGTAGCTCCTATAATTCACCCCTCCACTTT. It encodes CASTSGSSYNSPLHF.

The chain joins TRBV27 to TRBJ2-7, with D tentatively TRBD1 (6 bases). The germline CDR1 and CDR2 sequences are MNHEY and SMNVEV (reference sequence). The V end lost 4 bases, the J end lost 3 bases, and 13 bases lay between the germline ends. The CDR3 contains 14 residues. CDR3 bases: TGTGCCAGCAGTTATGGACAGCCTATCTACGAGCAGTACTTC. Residues: CASSYGQPIYEQYF.

This clonotype appeared once. J is TRBJ2-5 and V is TRBV29-1; D possibly corresponds to TRBD2 (6 bases). CDR1 is SQVTM and CDR2 is ANQGSEA in the germline V gene. CDR3 size: 12 residues. Trimming stripped 2 bases from V and 5 bases from J, with 9 bases between. The CDR3 loop reads CSVERGGETQYF. The CDR3 DNA reads as TGCAGCGTTGAACGAGGAGGGGAGACCCAGTACTTC.

This clonotype came up many times. The rearrangement joins TRBV6-2 or TRBV6-3 to TRBJ1-1; no definite D call. This CDR3 is 13 amino acids long. CDR1 and CDR2 (germline): MNHEY, SVGEGT. The V gene lost 6 bases and the J gene lost 6 bases, with 14 bases spanning the gap. In nucleotides, the CDR3 is TGTGCCAGCAGGCTACATACTCGGGCTGAAGCTTTCTTT. It codes for CASRLHTRAEAFF.